This TCR beta chain was captured by sequencing in a study of T cell repertoires in cytomegalovirus infection (dated by TCRdb to between 2018 and 2021). Regarding the research as a whole: Donor HLA type was relevant to the analysis, because carriage of CMV infection together with the matching HLA type was indicated by public TCR beta signatures. General study outcomes and caveats: In both this cohort and an independent cohort of some 380 donors, the cumulative frequency of public TCR beta family members distinguished carriers of CMV infection plus the relevant HLA type. The ex vivo response was dominated by HLA-C-restricted CMV-specific TCR beta clonotypes, and the single most frequent clonotype in two of eight donors was supplied by these HLA-C-restricted clonotypes.

Details on this clonotype: This receptor's antigen is unknown. No base quality values were provided; no much bigger clone lies one nucleotide off.

V is pruned by 5 bases and J by 8 bases, leaving 7 bases of the junction without a gene match. CDR1 KGHDR and CDR2 SFDVKD were looked up in the germline V gene. The CDR3 numbers 14 residues from cysteine through phenylalanine. Only the CDR3 DNA stays, 42 bases, in frame from base 1. TCRdb shows the sequencer as Illumina HiSeq 1500. TCRdb reanalyzed the raw reads on its own, using fastp at Q25 for trimming and MiXCR for clone calling, and kept in-frame beta chains. Identical CDR3 protein sequences are pooled into one entry, listed with their most common genes and DNA. The sample yields about 740,000 distinct CDR3 sequences; less than 40% were counted once. More than 2.5% of the sample comes from the top ten.

Sample: PBMCs. The rearrangement combines TRBV24-1 with TRBJ2-1; 8 central bases correspond to TRBD1. The clonotype comes from a human donor in good health (CMV status not recorded). Some clones in this sample may be carry-over from other donors' samples. The CDR3 protein: CATSGGQVIHEQFF. The nucleotide sequence is given as TGTGCCACCAGTGGGGGACAGGTCATCCATGAGCAGTTCTTC.